Sequencing of this TCR beta chain was carried out in a study of control samples from healthy donors and cancer patients. Sequencing used immunoSEQ multiplex PCR; TCRdb keeps in-frame clones, though not all of them. The sample yields about 67,000 clones, approximately 87% seen once. Germline CDR1 SGDLS, CDR2 YYNGEE. Trimming stripped 0 bases from V and 2 bases from J, with 13 bases between. The length of the CDR3 is 16 residues. This TCR was sampled from a woman in her forties or fifties with head and neck cancer. The sequenced material came from PBMCs. The chain carries TRBV9 and TRBJ2-3; D gene uncertain. The CDR3 DNA follows: TGTGCCAGCAGCGTAGTAGGCAGCCTCCACACAGATACGCAGTATTTT. Translation: CASSVVGSLHTDTQYF.